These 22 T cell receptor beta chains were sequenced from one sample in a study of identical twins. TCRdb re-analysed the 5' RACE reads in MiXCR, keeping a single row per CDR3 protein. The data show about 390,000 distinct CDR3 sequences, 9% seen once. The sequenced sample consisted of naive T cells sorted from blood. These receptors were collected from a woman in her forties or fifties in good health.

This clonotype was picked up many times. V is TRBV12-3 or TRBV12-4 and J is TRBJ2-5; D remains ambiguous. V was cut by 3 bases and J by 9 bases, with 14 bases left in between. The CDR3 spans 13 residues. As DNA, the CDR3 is TGTGCCAGCAGTTTTGACTCCGGGTGGGCCCAGTACTTC. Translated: CASSFDSGWAQYF.

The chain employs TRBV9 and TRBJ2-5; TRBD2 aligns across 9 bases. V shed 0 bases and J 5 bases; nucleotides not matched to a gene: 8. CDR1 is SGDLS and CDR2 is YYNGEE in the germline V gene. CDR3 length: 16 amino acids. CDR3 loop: CASSVGSLAGKETQYF. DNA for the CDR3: TGTGCCAGCAGCGTAGGATCCCTAGCGGGAAAGGAGACCCAGTACTTC.

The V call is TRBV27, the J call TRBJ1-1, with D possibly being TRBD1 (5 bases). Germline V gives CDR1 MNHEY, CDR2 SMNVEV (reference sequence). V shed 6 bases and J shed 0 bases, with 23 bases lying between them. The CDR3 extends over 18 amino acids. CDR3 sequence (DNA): TGTGCCAGCAGCCCAAATAACGTCCTAACGGACATGAACACTGAAGCTTTCTTT. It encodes CASSPNNVLTDMNTEAFF.

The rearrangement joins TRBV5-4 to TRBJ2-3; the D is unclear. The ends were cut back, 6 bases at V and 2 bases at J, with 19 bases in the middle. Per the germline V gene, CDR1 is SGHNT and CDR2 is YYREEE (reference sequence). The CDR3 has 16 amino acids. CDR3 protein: CASTPDRATPTDTQYF. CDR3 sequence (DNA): TGTGCCAGCACCCCGGACCGGGCCACACCCACAGATACGCAGTATTTT.

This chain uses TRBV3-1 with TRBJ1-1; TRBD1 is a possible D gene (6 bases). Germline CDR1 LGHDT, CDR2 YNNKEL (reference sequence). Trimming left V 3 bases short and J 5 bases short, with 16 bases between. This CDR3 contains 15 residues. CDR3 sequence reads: CASSHSTGYWTEAFF. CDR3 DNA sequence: TGTGCCAGCAGCCACTCGACAGGCTACTGGACTGAAGCTTTCTTT.

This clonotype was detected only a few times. The CDR3 DNA is TGTGCCAGCAACCCAGCTGGGGGGGTCTCACCCCTCCACTTT. It codes for CASNPAGGVSPLHF. V is TRBV7-2 and J is TRBJ1-6, with TRBD1 as a possible D gene (5 bases). Germline V CDR1 and CDR2: SGHTA, FQGNSA. V was trimmed by 7 bases and J by 10 bases, leaving 17 bases between them. CDR3 length: 14 amino acids.

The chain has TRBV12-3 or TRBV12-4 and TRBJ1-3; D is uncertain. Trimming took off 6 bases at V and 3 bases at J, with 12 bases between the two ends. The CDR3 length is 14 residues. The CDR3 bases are TGTGCCAGCAGCTTAAGGACTGATGGAAACACCATATATTTT. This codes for CASSLRTDGNTIYF.

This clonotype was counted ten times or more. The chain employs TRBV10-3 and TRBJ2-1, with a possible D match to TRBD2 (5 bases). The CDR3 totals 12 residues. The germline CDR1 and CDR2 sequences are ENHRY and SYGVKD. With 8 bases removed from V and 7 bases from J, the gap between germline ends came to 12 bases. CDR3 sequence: CAILNSGNEQFF. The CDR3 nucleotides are TGTGCCATCCTTAACTCGGGGAATGAGCAGTTCTTC.

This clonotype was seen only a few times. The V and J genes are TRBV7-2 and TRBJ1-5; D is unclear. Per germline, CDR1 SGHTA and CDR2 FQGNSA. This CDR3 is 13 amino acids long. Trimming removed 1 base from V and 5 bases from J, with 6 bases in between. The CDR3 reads CASSLVGHQPQHF. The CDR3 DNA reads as TGTGCCAGCAGCTTAGTCGGGCATCAGCCCCAGCATTTT.

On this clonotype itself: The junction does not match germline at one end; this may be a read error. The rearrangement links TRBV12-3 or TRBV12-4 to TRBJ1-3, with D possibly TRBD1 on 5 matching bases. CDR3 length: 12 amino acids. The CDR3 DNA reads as TGTGCCAGCAGTTTAGCAATTGGTCGGGGCCATTTT. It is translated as CASSLAIGRGHF.

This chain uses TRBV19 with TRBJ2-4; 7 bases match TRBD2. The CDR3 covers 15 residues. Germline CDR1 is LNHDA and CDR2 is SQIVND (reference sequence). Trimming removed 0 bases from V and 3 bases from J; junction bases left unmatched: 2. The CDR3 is CASSIESGIKNIQYF. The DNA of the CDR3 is TGTGCCAGTAGTATAGAAAGCGGGATCAAAAACATTCAGTACTTC.

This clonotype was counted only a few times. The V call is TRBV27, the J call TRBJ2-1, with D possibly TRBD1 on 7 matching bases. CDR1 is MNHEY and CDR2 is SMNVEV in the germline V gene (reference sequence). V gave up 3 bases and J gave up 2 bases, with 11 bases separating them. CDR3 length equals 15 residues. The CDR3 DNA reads TGTGCCAGCAGTTTGGGCGGGACAGCCTACAATGAGCAGTTCTTC. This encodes CASSLGGTAYNEQFF.

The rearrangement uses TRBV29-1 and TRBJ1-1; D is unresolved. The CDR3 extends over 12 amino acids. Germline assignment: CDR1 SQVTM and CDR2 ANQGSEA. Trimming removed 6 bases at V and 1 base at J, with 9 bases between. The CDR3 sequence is CSVYGTNTEAFF. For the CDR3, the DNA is TGCAGCGTGTACGGTACGAACACTGAAGCTTTCTTT.

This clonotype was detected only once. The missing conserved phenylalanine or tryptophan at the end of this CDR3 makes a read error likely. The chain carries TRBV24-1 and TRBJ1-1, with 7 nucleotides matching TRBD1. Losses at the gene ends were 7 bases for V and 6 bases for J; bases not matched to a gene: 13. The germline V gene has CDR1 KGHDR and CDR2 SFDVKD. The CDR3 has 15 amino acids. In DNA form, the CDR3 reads TGTGCCACCAGGGACGAAGAAGGGGGCAAGGCTGAAGCTTTCCTT. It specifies CATRDEEGGKAEAFL.

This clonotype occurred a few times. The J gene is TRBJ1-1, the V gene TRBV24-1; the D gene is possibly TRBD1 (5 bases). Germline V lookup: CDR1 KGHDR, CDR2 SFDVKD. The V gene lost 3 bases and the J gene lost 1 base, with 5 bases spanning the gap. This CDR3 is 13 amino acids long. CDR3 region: CATSDDRNTEAFF. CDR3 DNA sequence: TGTGCCACCAGTGATGACAGGAACACTGAAGCTTTCTTT.

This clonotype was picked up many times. CDR3 nucleotides: TGTGCCAGCAGCTCAGGGGTCAATCAGCCCCAGCATTTT. This translates into CASSSGVNQPQHF. This chain links TRBV6-6 with TRBJ1-5; D is possibly TRBD1 (6 bases). CDR3 length: 13 residues. The germline V gene has CDR1 MNHNY and CDR2 SVGAGI (reference sequence). V lost 6 bases to trimming and J lost 3 bases, with 9 bases between them.

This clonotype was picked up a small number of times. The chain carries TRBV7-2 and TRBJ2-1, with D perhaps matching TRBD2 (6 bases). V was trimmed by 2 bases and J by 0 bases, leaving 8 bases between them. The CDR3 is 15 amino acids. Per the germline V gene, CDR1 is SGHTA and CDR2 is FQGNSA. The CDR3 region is CASSLLAASYNEQFF. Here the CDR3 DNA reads TGTGCCAGCAGCTTATTAGCGGCCTCCTACAATGAGCAGTTCTTC.

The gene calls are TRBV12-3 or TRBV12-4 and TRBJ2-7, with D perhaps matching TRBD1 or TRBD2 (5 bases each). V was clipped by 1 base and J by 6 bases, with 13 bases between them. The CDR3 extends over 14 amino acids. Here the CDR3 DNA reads TGTGCCAGCAGTTTAGATGGGGGAAGGGGCGAGCAGTACGTC. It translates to CASSLDGGRGEQYV.

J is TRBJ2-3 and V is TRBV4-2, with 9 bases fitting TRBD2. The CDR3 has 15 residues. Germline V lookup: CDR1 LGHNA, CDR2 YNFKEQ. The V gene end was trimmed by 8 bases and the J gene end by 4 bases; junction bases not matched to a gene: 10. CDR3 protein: CASQKGTSGPDTQYF. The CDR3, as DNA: TGTGCCAGCCAAAAAGGAACTAGCGGGCCAGATACGCAGTATTTT.

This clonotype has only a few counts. CDR3 residues: CASSYYGYTF. CDR3 sequence (DNA): TGTGCCAGCAGCTACTATGGCTACACCTTC. The V gene is TRBV12-3 or TRBV12-4, the J gene TRBJ1-2; no clear D. This CDR3 has 10 residues. Trimming took off 6 bases at V and 3 bases at J, with 2 bases between the two ends.

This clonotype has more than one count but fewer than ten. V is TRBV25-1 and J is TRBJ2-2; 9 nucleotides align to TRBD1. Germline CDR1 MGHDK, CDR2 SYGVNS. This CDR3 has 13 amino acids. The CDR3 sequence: CATTGGASGELFF. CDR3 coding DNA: TGTGCTACCACAGGGGGCGCGTCCGGGGAGCTGTTTTTT.

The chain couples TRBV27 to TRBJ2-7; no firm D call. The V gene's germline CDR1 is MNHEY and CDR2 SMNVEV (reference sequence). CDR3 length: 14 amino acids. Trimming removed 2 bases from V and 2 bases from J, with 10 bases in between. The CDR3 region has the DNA TGTGCCAGCAGTTTAAGGTACGGAGCCTACGAGCAGTACGTC. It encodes CASSLRYGAYEQYV.